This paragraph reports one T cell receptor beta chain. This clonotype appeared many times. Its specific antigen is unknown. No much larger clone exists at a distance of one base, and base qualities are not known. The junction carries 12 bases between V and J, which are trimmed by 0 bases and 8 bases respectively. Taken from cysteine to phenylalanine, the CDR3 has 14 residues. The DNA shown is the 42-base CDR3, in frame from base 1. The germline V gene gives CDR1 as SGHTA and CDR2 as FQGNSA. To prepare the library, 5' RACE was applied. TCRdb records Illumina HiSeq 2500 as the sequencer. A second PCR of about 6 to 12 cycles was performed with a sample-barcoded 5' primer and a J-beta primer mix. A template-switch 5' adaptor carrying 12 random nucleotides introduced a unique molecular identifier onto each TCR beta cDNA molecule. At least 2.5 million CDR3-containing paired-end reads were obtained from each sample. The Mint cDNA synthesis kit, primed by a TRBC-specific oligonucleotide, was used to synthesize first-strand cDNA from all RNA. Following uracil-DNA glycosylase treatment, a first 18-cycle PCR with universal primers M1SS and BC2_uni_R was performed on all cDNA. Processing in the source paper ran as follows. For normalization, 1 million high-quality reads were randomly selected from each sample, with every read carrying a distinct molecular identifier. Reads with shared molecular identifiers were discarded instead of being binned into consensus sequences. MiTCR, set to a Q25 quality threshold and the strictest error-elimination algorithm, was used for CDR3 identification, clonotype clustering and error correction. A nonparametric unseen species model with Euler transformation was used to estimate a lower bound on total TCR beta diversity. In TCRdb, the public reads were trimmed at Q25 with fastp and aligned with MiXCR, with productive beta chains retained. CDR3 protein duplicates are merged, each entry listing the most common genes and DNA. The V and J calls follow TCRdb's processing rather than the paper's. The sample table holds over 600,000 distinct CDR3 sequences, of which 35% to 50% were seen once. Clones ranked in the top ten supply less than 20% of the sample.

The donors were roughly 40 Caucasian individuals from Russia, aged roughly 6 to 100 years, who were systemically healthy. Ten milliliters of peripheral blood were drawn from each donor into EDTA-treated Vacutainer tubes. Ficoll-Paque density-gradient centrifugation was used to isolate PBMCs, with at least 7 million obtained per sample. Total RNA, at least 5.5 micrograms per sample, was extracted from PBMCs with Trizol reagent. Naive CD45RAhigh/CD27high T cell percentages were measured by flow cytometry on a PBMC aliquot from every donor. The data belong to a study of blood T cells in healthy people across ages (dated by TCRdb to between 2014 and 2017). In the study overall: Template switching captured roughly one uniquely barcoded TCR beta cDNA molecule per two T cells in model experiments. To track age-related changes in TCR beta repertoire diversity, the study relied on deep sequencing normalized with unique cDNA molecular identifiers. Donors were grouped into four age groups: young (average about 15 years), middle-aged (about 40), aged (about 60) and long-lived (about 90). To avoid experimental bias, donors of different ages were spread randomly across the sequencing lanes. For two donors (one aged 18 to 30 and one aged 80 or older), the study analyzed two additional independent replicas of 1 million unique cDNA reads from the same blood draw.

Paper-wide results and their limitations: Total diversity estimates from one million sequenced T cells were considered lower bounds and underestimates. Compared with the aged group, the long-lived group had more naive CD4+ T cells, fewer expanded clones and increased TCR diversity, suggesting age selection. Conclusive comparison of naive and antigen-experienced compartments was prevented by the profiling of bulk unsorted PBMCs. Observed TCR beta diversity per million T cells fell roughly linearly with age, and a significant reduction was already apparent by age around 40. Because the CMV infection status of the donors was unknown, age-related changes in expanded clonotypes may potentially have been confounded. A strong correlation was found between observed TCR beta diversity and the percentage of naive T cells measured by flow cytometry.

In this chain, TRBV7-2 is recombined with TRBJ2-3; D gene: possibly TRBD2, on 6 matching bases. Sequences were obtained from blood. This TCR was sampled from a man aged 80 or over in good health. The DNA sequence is TGTGCCAGCAGCTTAGCGTTTGGACTAAGTACGCAGTATTTT. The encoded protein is CASSLAFGLSTQYF. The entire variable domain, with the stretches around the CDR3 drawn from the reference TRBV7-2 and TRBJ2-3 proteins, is GAGVSQSPSNKVTEKGKDVELRCDPISGHTALYWYRQSLGQGLEFLIYFQGNSAPDKSGLPSDRFSAERTGGSVSTLTIQRTQQEDSAVYLCASSLAFGLSTQYFGPGTRLTVL.